These T cell receptor beta chains were read from a single sample in a study of shared clonotypes between healthy human individuals. Sequencing was performed with immunoSEQ multiplex PCR; in TCRdb, only in-frame clones are kept and a portion is missing. This table holds about 1.4 million clones, around 95% found once. Sequencing was carried out using naive CD4+ T cells sorted from blood. The receptors originated from a man aged 30-40 years in good health. The CDR3 runs from the conserved cysteine through the conserved F or W. A D gene is named only where the DNA matches it firmly. Clone sizes are given selectively: once, few, many, or a class where the clone is expanded.

j_call clone_size cdr3_length v_call d_call cdr3_aa cdr3_nt
TRBJ2-7 . 12 TRBV28 . CATNTGLDEQYF TGTGCCACCAATACAGGGTTAGACGAGCAGTACTTC
TRBJ2-3 . 12 TRBV2 . CASSLSTDTQYF TGTGCCAGCAGTTTGAGCACAGATACGCAGTATTTT
TRBJ1-1 . 15 TRBV9 . CASSSGWGENTEAFF TGTGCCAGCAGCTCAGGGTGGGGAGAAAACACTGAAGCTTTCTTT
TRBJ1-3 . 15 TRBV19 . CASGSRTGLGNTIYF TGTGCCAGCGGTTCCCGTACAGGTCTTGGAAACACCATATATTTT
TRBJ2-1 . 17 TRBV5-1 TRBD2 CASSLRTSGRMYNEQFF TGCGCCAGCAGCTTACGGACTAGCGGGAGGATGTACAATGAGCAGTTCTTC
TRBJ2-1 . 18 TRBV7-6 TRBD2 CASSLVGLAGGSLVEQFF TGTGCCAGCAGCTTGGTGGGACTAGCGGGAGGCTCCCTTGTAGAGCAGTTCTTC
TRBJ2-7 . 15 TRBV5-3 . CARSLSGRHSYEQYF TGTGCCAGAAGCTTAAGTGGGAGGCACTCCTACGAGCAGTACTTC
TRBJ2-7 . 15 TRBV5-1 . CASSLEGSGSYEQYF TGCGCCAGCAGCTTGGAAGGTAGCGGCTCCTACGAGCAGTACTTC
TRBJ2-1 . 17 TRBV27 . CASSRIGTWSSYNEQFF TGTGCCAGCAGTAGGATCGGGACTTGGAGCTCCTACAATGAGCAGTTCTTC
TRBJ2-7 . 14 TRBV6-1 . CASSERGGPYEQYF TGTGCCAGCAGTGAAAGAGGGGGGCCCTACGAGCAGTACTTC
TRBJ2-2 . 16 TRBV12-5 TRBD2 CASGLVLAGDTGELFF TGTGCTAGTGGTTTGGTACTAGCGGGAGACACCGGGGAGCTGTTTTTT
TRBJ2-1 . 13 TRBV6-4 . CASSEGPYNEQFF TGTGCCAGCAGTGAGGGGCCGTACAATGAGCAGTTCTTC
TRBJ2-3 . 12 TRBV29-1 TRBD2 CSVGTRADTQYF TGCAGCGTTGGGACTAGGGCAGATACGCAGTATTTT
TRBJ2-2 . 15 TRBV27 TRBD2 CASREAGTSAGELFF TGTGCCAGCAGGGAAGCCGGGACTAGCGCCGGGGAGCTGTTTTTT
TRBJ2-7 . 15 TRBV6-5 . CASSGRRGTPGEQYF TGTGCCAGCAGCGGGCGAAGGGGGACGCCTGGTGAGCAGTACTTC
TRBJ2-1 . 15 TRBV19 . CASSQRTHSGVEQFF TGTGCCAGTAGTCAAAGGACTCATTCTGGGGTTGAGCAGTTCTTC
TRBJ2-2 . 17 TRBV7-8 . CASSSRSGAPNTGELFF TGTGCCAGCAGCTCACGGTCGGGGGCGCCGAACACCGGGGAGCTGTTTTTT
TRBJ1-1 . 18 TRBV4-1 . CASSQDSLATVGETEAFF TGCGCCAGCAGCCAAGATAGCCTAGCGACAGTGGGAGAGACTGAAGCTTTCTTT
TRBJ1-3 . 16 TRBV5-1 . CASSSSVTDSGNTIYF TGCGCCAGCAGCTCTTCGGTGACGGACTCTGGAAACACCATATATTTT
TRBJ2-7 once 17 TRBV11-2 TRBD1 CASSPYRGTGYSYEQYF TGTGCCAGCAGCCCCTACCGTGGGACAGGTTATTCCTACGAGCAGTACTTC
TRBJ2-5 . 12 TRBV25-1 . CASSDPKETQYF TGTGCCAGCAGTGACCCCAAAGAGACCCAGTACTTC
TRBJ2-4 . 14 TRBV28 . CATTTGLTKNIQYF TGTGCCACCACTACGGGCCTAACCAAAAACATTCAGTACTTC